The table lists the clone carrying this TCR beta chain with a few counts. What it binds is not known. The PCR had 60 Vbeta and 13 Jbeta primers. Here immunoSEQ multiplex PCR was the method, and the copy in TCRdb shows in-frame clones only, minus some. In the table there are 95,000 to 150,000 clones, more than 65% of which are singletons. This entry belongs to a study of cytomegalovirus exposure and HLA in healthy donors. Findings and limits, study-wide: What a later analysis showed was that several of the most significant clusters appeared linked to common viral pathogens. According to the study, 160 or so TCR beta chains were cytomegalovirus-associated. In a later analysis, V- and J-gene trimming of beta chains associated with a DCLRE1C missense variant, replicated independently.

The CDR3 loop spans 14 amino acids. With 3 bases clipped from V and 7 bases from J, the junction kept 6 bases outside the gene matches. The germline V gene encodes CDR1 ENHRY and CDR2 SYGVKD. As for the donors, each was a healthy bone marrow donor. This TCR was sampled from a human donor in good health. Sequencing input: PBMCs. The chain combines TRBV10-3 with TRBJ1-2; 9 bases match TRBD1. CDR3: CAISEQGADSGYTF. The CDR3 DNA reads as TGTGCCATCAGTGAACAGGGGGCAGACTCTGGCTACACCTTC.